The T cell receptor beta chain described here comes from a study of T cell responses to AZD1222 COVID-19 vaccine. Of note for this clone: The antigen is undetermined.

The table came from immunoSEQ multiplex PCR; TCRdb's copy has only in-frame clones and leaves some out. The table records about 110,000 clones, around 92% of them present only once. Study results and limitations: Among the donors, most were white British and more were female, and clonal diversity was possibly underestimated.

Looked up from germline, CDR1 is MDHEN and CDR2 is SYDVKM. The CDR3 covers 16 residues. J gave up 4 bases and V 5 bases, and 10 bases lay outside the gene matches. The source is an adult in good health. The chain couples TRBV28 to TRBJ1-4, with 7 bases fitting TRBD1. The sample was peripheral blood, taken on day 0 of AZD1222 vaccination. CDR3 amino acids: CASSDQRTGYNEKLFF. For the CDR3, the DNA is TGTGCCAGCAGTGATCAGCGGACAGGTTATAATGAAAAACTGTTTTTT.